Below, 26 T cell receptor beta chains from the same sample are listed, as sequenced in a study of post-analysis software for immune sequencing data. General observations from the study: The five TRBV segments detected at higher frequency in patients than in controls included TRBV5-6, TRBV5-1 and TRBV20-1.

These receptors have no known antigen. Carried by the TCR beta cDNA libraries were unique molecular identifiers. TCRdb redid the calling of the PCR reads with MiXCR, one entry per CDR3 protein. The table shows about half a million distinct CDR3 sequences, with 30% to 40% occurring only once. Material for sequencing was blood. The receptors were sampled from a girl under 18 with multiple sclerosis.

A few counts support this clonotype. The chain uses TRBV24-1 and TRBJ2-1; D unclear. V lost 0 bases to trimming and J lost 0 bases, with 5 bases between them. The length of the CDR3 is 15 residues. CDR1 and CDR2 from the germline V gene are KGHDR and SFDVKD. CDR3 in DNA: TGTGCCACCAGTGATTTGCGGAGCTCCTACAATGAGCAGTTCTTC. Protein: CATSDLRSSYNEQFF.

This clonotype was seen a handful of times. CDR3 bases: TGCAGCGTTGATGACAACTATGGCTACACCTTC. Its translation is CSVDDNYGYTF. The V and J genes are TRBV29-1 and TRBJ1-2; D unclear. This CDR3 is built from 11 residues. Germline loops: CDR1 SQVTM, CDR2 ANQGSEA. V shed 3 bases and J shed 2 bases, with 4 bases lying between them.

The chain employs TRBV7-9 and TRBJ2-4; 7 bases agree with TRBD1. Judging by the DNA end, TRBJ2-7 fits better; the J call may be wrong. This CDR3 is 14 amino acids long. CDR1 is SEHNR and CDR2 is FQNEAQ in the germline V gene (reference sequence). Here the CDR3 reads CASSPPTGYLEQYF. Written as DNA, the CDR3 is TGTGCCAGCAGCCCTCCGACAGGGTATCTCGAGCAGTACTTC.

The chain uses TRBV5-1 and TRBJ2-2; TRBD2 might be the D (6 bases). CDR1 is SGHRS and CDR2 is YFSETQ in the germline V gene. The CDR3 loop spans 14 amino acids. Trimming shortened V by 7 bases and J by 4 bases, and 14 bases separated the two germline ends. The CDR3 DNA sequence: TGCGCCAGCCAGCCGGGAGTCGGCACCGGGGAGCTGTTTTTT. This translates into CASQPGVGTGELFF.

The V and J genes are TRBV7-2 and TRBJ1-2; D unresolved. V shed 2 bases and J shed 6 bases, with 10 bases lying between them. Germline V gene lookup returns CDR1 SGHTA and CDR2 FQGNSA. The CDR3 length is 13 residues. The CDR3 sequence: CASSLLRVNGYTF. CDR3 nucleotides: TGTGCCAGCAGCTTACTTAGGGTGAATGGCTACACCTTC.

V usage is TRBV12-3 or TRBV12-4 and J usage is TRBJ1-2; maybe TRBD1 (5 bases). This CDR3 comprises 15 residues. V lost 3 bases, J lost 4 bases, and 15 bases lay in between. In nucleotides, the CDR3 is TGTGCCAGCAGTTTGTTCCAGCCCGGGGCCTATGGCTACACCTTC. Translating gives CASSLFQPGAYGYTF.

This clonotype showed up just a few times. The chain joins TRBV3-1 to TRBJ1-5, with TRBD1 identical over 9 bases. Germline trimming cut 3 bases from V and 5 bases from J; bases unmatched to any gene: 2. The CDR3 totals 14 residues. The V gene's germline CDR1 is LGHDT and CDR2 YNNKEL (reference sequence). Here the CDR3 DNA reads TGTGCCAGCAGCCAGGGACAGGGATATCAGCCCCAGCATTTT. It translates to CASSQGQGYQPQHF.

The chain combines TRBV20-1 with TRBJ2-3; 13 positions match TRBD2. Unmatched junction bases numbered 5, after V lost 5 bases and J lost 0 bases. Looked up from germline, CDR1 is DFQATT and CDR2 is SNEGSKA (reference sequence). The CDR3 length is 16 residues. CDR3 sequence (DNA): TGCAGTGCTTCAGTGGGACTAGCGGGGAGCACAGATACGCAGTATTTT. This translates into CSASVGLAGSTDTQYF.

The sample holds one count of this clonotype. This chain joins TRBV9 and TRBJ1-1; tentatively, D is TRBD1 (6 bases). This CDR3 contains 19 residues. The V and J ends lost 1 base and 4 bases respectively, with 26 bases between them. Germline-derived CDR1 and CDR2 are SGDLS and YYNGEE. The DNA for the CDR3 is TGTGCCAGCAGCGTATCCACCGGGACCGCCAGGGGTGAGCGCACTGAAGCTTTCTTT. Translating gives CASSVSTGTARGERTEAFF.

There are a few counts of this clonotype. The chain links TRBV7-2 to TRBJ1-1, with TRBD1 as a possible D gene (6 bases). The CDR3 contains 13 residues. Germline CDR1 SGHTA, CDR2 FQGNSA. V lost 6 bases and J lost 5, with 13 bases in between. CDR3 residues: CASRLLQGTEAFF. The CDR3 region has the DNA TGTGCCAGCAGGCTACTACAGGGTACTGAAGCTTTCTTT. The full variable domain, with the rest looked up from reference TRBV7-2 and TRBJ1-1, is GAGVSQSPSNKVTEKGKDVELRCDPISGHTALYWYRQSLGQGLEFLIYFQGNSAPDKSGLPSDRFSAERTGGSVSTLTIQRTQQEDSAVYLCASRLLQGTEAFFGQGTRLTVV.

This clonotype was counted a few times. The CDR3 loop reads CASSLGDRGYNQPQHF. CDR3 nucleotide sequence: TGTGCCAGCAGCTTAGGCGACAGGGGATACAATCAGCCCCAGCATTTT. The chain is built from TRBV7-9 and TRBJ1-5, with 8 bases identical to TRBD1. This CDR3 spans 16 amino acids. Unmatched junction bases numbered 5, after V lost 1 base and J lost 3 bases. CDR1 is SEHNR and CDR2 is FQNEAQ in the germline V gene (reference sequence).

The chain couples TRBV12-3 or TRBV12-4 to TRBJ2-7; D call uncertain. Trimming shortened V by 4 bases and J by 12 bases, and 19 bases separated the two germline ends. This CDR3 has 13 amino acids. The CDR3 sequence: CASSSGSKETRYF. For the CDR3, the DNA is TGTGCCAGCAGTTCGGGCAGTAAAGAGACCCGGTACTTC.

The rearrangement links TRBV10-3 to TRBJ1-5, with TRBD1 as a possible D gene (6 bases). The CDR3 is made up of 12 amino acids. The germline V gene has CDR1 ENHRY and CDR2 SYGVKD. V lost 5 bases and J lost 5, with 7 bases in between. The CDR3 coding sequence is TGTGCCATCAGTCCAGGGGATCAGCCCCAGCATTTT. It codes for CAISPGDQPQHF.

The table lists this clonotype with a few counts. Here the CDR3 reads CASTRGESSYEQYF. Written as DNA, the CDR3 is TGTGCCAGCACCCGGGGGGAAAGCTCCTACGAGCAGTACTTC. The chain is built from TRBV7-6 and TRBJ2-7, with 7 nucleotides matching TRBD2. The length of the CDR3 is 14 residues. The V segment lost 7 bases and the J segment 0 bases; nucleotides outside the gene matches: 6. The germline gives CDR1 SGHVS, CDR2 FNYEAQ.

The CDR3 loop is CASSVWQGGAYEQYF. CDR3 in DNA: TGTGCCAGCAGTGTCTGGCAGGGGGGCGCCTACGAGCAGTACTTC. This chain uses TRBV2 with TRBJ2-4; D possibly corresponds to TRBD1 (7 bases). The J call may be incorrect, as the DNA end agrees better with TRBJ2-7. Per germline, CDR1 SNHLY and CDR2 FYNNEI. There are 15 residues in the CDR3.

This clonotype was seen repeatedly, ten times or more. V and J are TRBV18 and TRBJ2-7, with no clear D. There are 15 residues in the CDR3. V was cut by 5 bases and J by 6 bases, with 20 bases left in between. The germline gives CDR1 KGHSH, CDR2 LQKENI. The CDR3 DNA reads as TGTGCCAGCTCAGATTTCGGTGGATCCTCGGGCGAGCAGTACTTC. It yields the protein CASSDFGGSSGEQYF.

The chain links TRBV5-1 to TRBJ1-1, with D hard to call. With 7 bases removed from V and 1 base from J, the gap between germline ends came to 11 bases. Germline loops: CDR1 SGHRS, CDR2 YFSETQ. The CDR3 is made up of 13 amino acids. Here the CDR3 reads CASGAPKNTEAFF. The CDR3, as DNA: TGCGCCAGCGGTGCCCCCAAGAACACTGAAGCTTTCTTT.

This clonotype has more than one count but fewer than ten. J is TRBJ1-3 and V is TRBV7-9, with D unclear. Germline V CDR1 and CDR2: SEHNR, FQNEAQ (reference sequence). The V and J ends lost 1 base and 8 bases respectively, with 6 bases between them. CDR3 size: 12 residues. The CDR3 protein is CASSLGGDTIYF. For the CDR3, the DNA is TGTGCCAGCAGCTTAGGGGGAGACACCATATATTTT.

The CDR3 protein is CASSPGTVDRYGYTF. The CDR3 nucleotides are TGTGCCAGCAGCCCGGGGACGGTCGACCGCTATGGCTACACCTTC. This chain links TRBV5-8 with TRBJ1-2; D is perhaps TRBD1 (5 bases). The CDR3 covers 15 residues. Germline V CDR1 and CDR2: SGHTS, YDEGEE. V was shortened by 4 bases and J by 4 bases, with 17 bases between the two germline ends.

There are a few counts of this clonotype. This rearrangement joins TRBV3-1 to TRBJ2-1; either TRBD1 or TRBD2 may fit D (6 bases each). CDR3 length: 15 residues. V was clipped by 4 bases and J by 1 base, with 11 bases between them. Germline CDR1 is LGHDT and CDR2 is YNNKEL (reference sequence). The CDR3 region is CASSPGAYSYNEQFF. CDR3 DNA: TGTGCCAGCAGCCCGGGGGCCTATTCCTACAATGAGCAGTTCTTC.

This rearrangement joins TRBV4-1 to TRBJ2-1; TRBD1 might be the D (6 bases). Per the germline V gene, CDR1 is MGHRA and CDR2 is YSYEKL. V was trimmed by 1 base and J by 9 bases, leaving 10 bases between them. This CDR3 has 13 residues. For the CDR3, the DNA is TGCGCCAGCAGCCAAGGAAACAGGGTTGAGCAGTTCTTC. Translating gives CASSQGNRVEQFF.

This clonotype was seen a few times. The V gene is TRBV6-2 or TRBV6-3, the J gene TRBJ2-2; 7 positions match TRBD1. V was clipped by 4 bases and J by 1 base; unmatched bases: 0. Germline CDR1 reads MNHEY; CDR2 reads SVGEGT. The CDR3 length is 14 residues. For the CDR3, the DNA is TGTGCCAGCAGTTGGACAGGGAACACCGGGGAGCTGTTTTTT. This encodes CASSWTGNTGELFF.

This clonotype has a handful of counts. The rearrangement uses TRBV7-2 and TRBJ2-5; D possibly corresponds to TRBD2 (5 bases). The J call may not be correct, given that the DNA end is closer to TRBJ2-7. Looked up from germline, CDR1 is SGHTA and CDR2 is FQGNSA. CDR3 length: 14 amino acids. This CDR3 is CASSLGRSTYEQYF. The CDR3 region has the DNA TGTGCCAGCAGCTTGGGGAGAAGTACCTACGAGCAGTACTTC.

This clonotype has a handful of counts. The rearrangement uses TRBV7-9 and TRBJ2-3; D is unclear. The V and J ends lost 8 bases and 4 bases respectively, with 13 bases between them. The CDR3 runs to 13 residues. CDR1 is SEHNR and CDR2 is FQNEAQ in the germline V gene (reference sequence). This CDR3 is CASHPSEADTQYF. CDR3 in DNA: TGTGCCAGCCACCCGAGCGAGGCAGATACGCAGTATTTT. Complete variable domain (other parts from reference TRBV7-9 and TRBJ2-3): DTGVSQNPRHKITKRGQNVTFRCDPISEHNRLYWYRQTLGQGPEFLTYFQNEAQLEKSRLLSDRFSAERPKGSFSTLEIQRTEQGDSAMYLCASHPSEADTQYFGPGTRLTVL.

This clonotype showed up just a few times. The J gene is TRBJ1-2, the V gene TRBV12-3 or TRBV12-4, with D maybe TRBD1 (5 bases). V dropped 6 bases and J dropped 5 bases, with 16 bases sitting between them. This CDR3 comprises 14 residues. DNA for the CDR3: TGTGCCAGCAGCTCGCGGGGCGGGTGGTATGGCTACACCTTC. This translates into CASSSRGGWYGYTF.

The rearrangement links TRBV10-3 to TRBJ2-4; tentative D call: TRBD1 (6 bases). V gave up 6 bases and J gave up 13 bases, with 16 bases separating them. The CDR3 covers 12 residues. Per germline, CDR1 ENHRY and CDR2 SYGVKD. CDR3 in DNA: TGTGCCATCAGAACTACAGGGCAAGAGCAGTACTTC. The encoded protein is CAIRTTGQEQYF.